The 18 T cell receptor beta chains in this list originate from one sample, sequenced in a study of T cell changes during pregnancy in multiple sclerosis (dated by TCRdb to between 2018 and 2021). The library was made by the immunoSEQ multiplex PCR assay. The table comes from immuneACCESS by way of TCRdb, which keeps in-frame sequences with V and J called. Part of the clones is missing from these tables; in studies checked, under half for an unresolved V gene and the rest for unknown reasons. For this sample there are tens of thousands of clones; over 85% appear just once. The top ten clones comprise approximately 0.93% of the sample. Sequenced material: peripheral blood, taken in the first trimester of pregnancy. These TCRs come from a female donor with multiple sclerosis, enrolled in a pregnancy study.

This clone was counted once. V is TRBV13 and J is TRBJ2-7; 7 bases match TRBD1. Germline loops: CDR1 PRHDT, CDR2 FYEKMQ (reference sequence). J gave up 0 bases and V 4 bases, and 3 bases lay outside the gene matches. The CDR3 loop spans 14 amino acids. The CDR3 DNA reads TGTGCCAGCAGCTCGACAGGGAACTCCTACGAGCAGTACTTC. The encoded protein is CASSSTGNSYEQYF.

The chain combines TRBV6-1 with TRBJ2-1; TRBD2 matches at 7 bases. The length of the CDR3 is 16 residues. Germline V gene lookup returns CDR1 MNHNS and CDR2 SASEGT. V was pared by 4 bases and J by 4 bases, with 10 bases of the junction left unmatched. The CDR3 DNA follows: TGTGCCAGCAGTGCGGTCGGGAGCGGGGCTTACAATGAGCAGTTCTTC. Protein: CASSAVGSGAYNEQFF.

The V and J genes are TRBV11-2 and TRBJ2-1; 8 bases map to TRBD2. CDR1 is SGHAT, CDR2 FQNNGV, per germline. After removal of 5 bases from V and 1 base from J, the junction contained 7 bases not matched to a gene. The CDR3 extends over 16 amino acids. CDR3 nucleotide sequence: TGTGCCAGCAGCAGCGCCGGGACTAGATCCTACAATGAGCAGTTCTTC. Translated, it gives CASSSAGTRSYNEQFF. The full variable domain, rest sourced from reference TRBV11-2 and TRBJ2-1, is EAGVAQSPRYKIIEKRQSVAFWCNPISGHATLYWYQQILGQGPKLLIQFQNNGVVDDSQLPKDRFSAERLKGVDSTLKIQPAKLEDSAVYLCASSSAGTRSYNEQFFGPGTRLTVL.

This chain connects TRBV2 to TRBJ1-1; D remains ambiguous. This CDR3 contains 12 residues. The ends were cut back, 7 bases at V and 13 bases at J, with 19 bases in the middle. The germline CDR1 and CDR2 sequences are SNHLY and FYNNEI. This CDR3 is CASTPGSWIVFF. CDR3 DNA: TGTGCCAGCACACCAGGATCCTGGATCGTTTTCTTT.

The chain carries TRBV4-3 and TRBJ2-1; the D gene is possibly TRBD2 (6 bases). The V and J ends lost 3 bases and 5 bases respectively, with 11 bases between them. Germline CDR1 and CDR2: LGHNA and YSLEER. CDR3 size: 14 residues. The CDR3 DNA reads TGCGCCAGCAGCCAGGGGGGACCGAACAATGAGCAGTTCTTC. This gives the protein CASSQGGPNNEQFF.

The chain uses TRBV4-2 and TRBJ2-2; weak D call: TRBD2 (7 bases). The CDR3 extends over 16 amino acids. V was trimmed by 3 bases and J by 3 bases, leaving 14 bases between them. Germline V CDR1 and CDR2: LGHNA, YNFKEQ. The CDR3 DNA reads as TGTGCCAGCAGCCAGCCCCGGGGGGCGGACACCGGGGAGCTGTTTTTT. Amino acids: CASSQPRGADTGELFF.

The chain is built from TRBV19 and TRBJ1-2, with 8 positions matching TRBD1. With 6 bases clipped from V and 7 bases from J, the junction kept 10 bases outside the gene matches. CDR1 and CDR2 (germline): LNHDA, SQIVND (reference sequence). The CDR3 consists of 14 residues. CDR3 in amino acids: CASRLQGDAGGYTF. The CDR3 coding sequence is TGTGCCAGTAGACTACAGGGGGATGCTGGTGGCTACACCTTC. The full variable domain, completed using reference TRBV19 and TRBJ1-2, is DGGITQSPKYLFRKEGQNVTLSCEQNLNHDAMYWYRQDPGQGLRLIYYSQIVNDFQKGDIAEGYSVSREKKESFPLTVTSAQKNPTAFYLCASRLQGDAGGYTFGSGTRLTVV.

CDR3 bases: TGTGCCAGCAGCTGGAGAACTAATGAAAAACTGTTTTTT. Its translation is CASSWRTNEKLFF. The chain carries TRBV27 and TRBJ1-4, with D uncertain. The ends were cut back, 6 bases at V and 1 base at J, with 6 bases in the middle. This CDR3 contains 13 residues. Germline V CDR1 and CDR2: MNHEY, SMNVEV (reference sequence).

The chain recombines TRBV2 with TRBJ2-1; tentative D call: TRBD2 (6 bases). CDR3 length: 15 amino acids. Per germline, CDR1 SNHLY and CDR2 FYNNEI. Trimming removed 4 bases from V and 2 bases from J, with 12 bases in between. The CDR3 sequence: CASSASGVTYNEQFF. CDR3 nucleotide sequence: TGTGCCAGCAGTGCTTCGGGAGTCACCTACAATGAGCAGTTCTTC.

This chain's CDR3 is CASSPGTGWTGELFF. In nucleotides, the CDR3 is TGTGCCAGCAGCCCGGGGACAGGATGGACCGGGGAGCTGTTTTTT. This rearrangement joins TRBV5-4 to TRBJ2-2, with TRBD1 matching over 8 bases. Germline V CDR1 and CDR2: SGHNT, YYREEE (reference sequence). V lost 4 bases to trimming and J lost 5 bases; unmatched junction nucleotides: 7. The CDR3 has 15 residues.

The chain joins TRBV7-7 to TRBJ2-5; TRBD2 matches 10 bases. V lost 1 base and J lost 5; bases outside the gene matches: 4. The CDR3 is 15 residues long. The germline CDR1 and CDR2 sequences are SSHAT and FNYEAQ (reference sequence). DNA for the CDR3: TGTGCCAGCAGCTTAGGAAGTAGCGGGAGGGAGACCCAGTACTTC. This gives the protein CASSLGSSGRETQYF. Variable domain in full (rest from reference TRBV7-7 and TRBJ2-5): GAGVSQSPRYKVTKRGQDVTLRCDPISSHATLYWYQQALGQGPEFLTYFNYEAQPDKSGLPSDRFSAERPEGSISTLTIQRTEQRDSAMYRCASSLGSSGRETQYFGPGTRLLVL.

The CDR3: CASKSDRGSTDTQYF. The DNA for the CDR3 is TGTGCCAGCAAGTCGGACAGGGGGAGCACAGATACGCAGTATTTT. The chain uses TRBV2 and TRBJ2-3; 10 bases align to TRBD1. V lost 7 bases, J lost 0 bases, and 4 bases stayed unmatched. CDR1 is SNHLY, CDR2 FYNNEI, per germline. The CDR3 runs 15 residues.

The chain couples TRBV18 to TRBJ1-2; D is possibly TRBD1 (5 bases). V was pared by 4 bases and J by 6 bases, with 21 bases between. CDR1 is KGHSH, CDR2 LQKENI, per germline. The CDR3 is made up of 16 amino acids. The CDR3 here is CASSRVGQSPFDGYTF. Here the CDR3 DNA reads TGTGCCAGCTCACGCGTTGGACAATCGCCGTTCGATGGCTACACCTTC. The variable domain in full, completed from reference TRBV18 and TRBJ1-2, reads NAGVMQNPRHLVRRRGQEARLRCSPMKGHSHVYWYRQLPEEGLKFMVYLQKENIIDESGMPKERFSAEFPKEGPSILRIQQVVRGDSAAYFCASSRVGQSPFDGYTFGSGTRLTVV.

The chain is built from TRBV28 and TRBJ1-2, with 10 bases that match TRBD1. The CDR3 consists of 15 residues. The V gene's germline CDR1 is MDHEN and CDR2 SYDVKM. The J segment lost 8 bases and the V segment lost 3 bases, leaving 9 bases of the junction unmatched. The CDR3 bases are TGTGCCAGCAGTTTCCCCGGGACAGGGGCCCTCGGCTACACCTTC. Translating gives CASSFPGTGALGYTF.

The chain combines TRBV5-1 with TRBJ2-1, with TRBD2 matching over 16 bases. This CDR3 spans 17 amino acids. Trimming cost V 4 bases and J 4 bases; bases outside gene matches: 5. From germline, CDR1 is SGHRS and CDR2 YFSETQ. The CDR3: CASSPGLAGGPYNEQFF. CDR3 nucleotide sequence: TGCGCCAGCAGCCCGGGACTAGCGGGGGGGCCTTACAATGAGCAGTTCTTC. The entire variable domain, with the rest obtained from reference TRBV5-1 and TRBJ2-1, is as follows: KAGVTQTPRYLIKTRGQQVTLSCSPISGHRSVSWYQQTPGQGLQFLFEYFSETQRNKGNFPGRFSGRQFSNSRSEMNVSTLELGDSALYLCASSPGLAGGPYNEQFFGPGTRLTVL.

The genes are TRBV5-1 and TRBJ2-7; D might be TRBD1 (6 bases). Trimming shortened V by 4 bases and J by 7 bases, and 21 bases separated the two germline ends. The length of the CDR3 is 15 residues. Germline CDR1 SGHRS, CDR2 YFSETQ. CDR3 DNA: TGCGCCAGCAGCGGCCCCCCAGGGGCCAAGGGAGAGCAGTACTTC. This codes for CASSGPPGAKGEQYF.

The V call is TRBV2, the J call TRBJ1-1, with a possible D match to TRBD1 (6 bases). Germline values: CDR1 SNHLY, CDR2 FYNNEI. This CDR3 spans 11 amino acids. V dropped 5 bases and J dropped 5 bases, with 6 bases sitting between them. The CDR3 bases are TGTGCCAGCAGTCAGGGGACTGAAGCTTTCTTT. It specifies CASSQGTEAFF.

The CDR3 DNA reads as TGCGCCAGCAGCTTAATTGGACAGGCGAACTATGGCTACACCTTC. Translating gives CASSLIGQANYGYTF. This sequence joins TRBV5-1 and TRBJ1-2, with TRBD1 matching 7 bases. The CDR3 contains 15 residues. V lost 2 bases and J lost 2; bases outside the gene matches: 6. CDR1 and CDR2 (germline): SGHRS, YFSETQ.